Presented here are 29 T cell receptor beta chains from one specimen sequenced in a study of regulatory T cells in long-lasting Graves disease. Time point of the sample: newly diagnosed GD, antithyroid drugs for less than 3 months. PBMC RNA served as the TCR library source. To make TCR beta libraries, researchers used iRepertoire HTBI primers and Arm-PCR of CDR3 regions. TCRdb ran MiXCR on the multiplex PCR reads and lists one entry per CDR3 protein. The sample has 400,000 to 500,000 distinct CDR3 sequences, about 14% seen once. A further study also used this sample, focusing on T cells in Graves' hyperthyroidism and ophthalmopathy.

The sample was peripheral blood mononuclear cells (PBMCs), taken at new diagnosis, from a patient treated with antithyroid drugs. Receptors originate from a woman aged 45-59 years with Graves disease.

As concerns this clonotype: One end of the junction varies from germline; a read error may be responsible. The rearrangement joins TRBV9 to TRBJ2-7; weak D call: TRBD1 (5 bases). CDR3 length: 13 residues. Germline assignment: CDR1 SGDLS and CDR2 YYNGEE. CDR3 region: CACSVVQGGEQYF. As DNA, the CDR3 is TGTGCCTGCAGCGTAGTCCAGGGTGGGGAGCAGTACTTC.

V is TRBV6-1 and J is TRBJ1-3; 7 bases are a match to TRBD1. The junction had 16 bases not matched to a gene; V was cut back by 8 bases and J by 0 bases. Germline assignment: CDR1 MNHNS and CDR2 SASEGT. This CDR3 comprises 18 residues. DNA of the CDR3: TGTGCCAGCTCACCACAGGCGGGACAGTTTTACTCTGGAAACACCATATATTTT. Translated, it gives CASSPQAGQFYSGNTIYF.

This clonotype was counted at least ten times. The chain links TRBV14 to TRBJ2-5; D perhaps matches TRBD1 (6 bases). V lost 2 bases to trimming and J lost 2 bases, with 12 bases between them. CDR1 is SGHDN, CDR2 FVKESK, per germline. The CDR3 has 15 amino acids. For the CDR3, the DNA is TGTGCCAGCAGCCAAATACTGACAGGACAAGAGACCCAGTACTTC. Its translation is CASSQILTGQETQYF.

J is TRBJ2-2 and V is TRBV7-9; D remains unclear. V lost 6 bases, J lost 9 bases, and 8 bases lay in between. Germline V CDR1 and CDR2: SEHNR, FQNEAQ (reference sequence). The CDR3 sequence is 11 residues long. CDR3 DNA: TGTGCCAGCAGTTCAGTAAGGGAGCTGTTTTTT. Its protein product is CASSSVRELFF.

This clonotype was counted at least ten times. The CDR3 loop reads CASSPPDITDTQYF. CDR3 DNA: TGTGCCAGCTCACCACCTGATATCACAGATACGCAGTATTTT. The rearrangement uses TRBV18 and TRBJ2-3, with unresolved D. The CDR3 is made up of 14 amino acids. Between the trimmed V and J ends, which lost 0 bases and 2 bases, there was a span of 6 bases. CDR1 and CDR2 (germline): KGHSH, LQKENI.

This clonotype was seen many times. The chain links TRBV2 to TRBJ1-6; D is ambiguous. V was trimmed by 3 bases and J by 7 bases, leaving 10 bases between them. CDR1 and CDR2 from the germline V gene are SNHLY and FYNNEI. The CDR3 runs 14 residues. The chain's CDR3 is CASSEIGRNSPLHF. CDR3 sequence (DNA): TGTGCCAGCAGTGAGATTGGCAGGAATTCACCCCTCCACTTT.

There are many counts of this clonotype. The rearrangement links TRBV6-1 to TRBJ2-2; D not resolved. CDR3 size: 14 residues. The V gene's germline CDR1 is MNHNS and CDR2 SASEGT. Trimming pared 6 bases from V and 2 bases from J, leaving 10 bases between. The DNA for the CDR3 is TGTGCCAGCAGGGCGATGCGAAACACCGGGGAGCTGTTTTTT. Its translation is CASRAMRNTGELFF.

On this clonotype itself: This CDR3 is missing its conserved last phenylalanine or tryptophan, likely due to a read error. V usage is TRBV18 and J usage is TRBJ2-7; D may be TRBD2 (5 bases). V was cut by 1 base and J by 4 bases, with 14 bases left in between. Germline loops: CDR1 KGHSH, CDR2 LQKENI. The CDR3 has 15 residues. CDR3: CASSPRTQKLYEQYL. CDR3 nucleotide sequence: TGTGCCAGCTCACCACGGACTCAGAAGTTATACGAGCAGTACCTC.

Ten or more counts support this clonotype. The CDR3 is CASSLGVRVSNEQFF. For the CDR3, the DNA is TGTGCCAGCAGCTTAGGGGTCAGGGTATCCAATGAGCAGTTCTTC. The V call is TRBV11-2, the J call TRBJ2-1; the D gene is possibly TRBD1 (5 bases). The CDR3 is 15 amino acids. The germline V gene has CDR1 SGHAT and CDR2 FQNNGV. Trimming left V 1 base short and J 6 bases short, with 13 bases between.

The V gene is TRBV7-9, the J gene TRBJ2-1, with D hard to call. The CDR3 contains 16 residues. Looked up from germline, CDR1 is SEHNR and CDR2 is FQNEAQ (reference sequence). V was trimmed by 1 base and J by 4 bases, leaving 14 bases between them. The CDR3: CASSLVGASRYNEQFF. For the CDR3, the DNA is TGTGCCAGCAGCTTAGTTGGCGCATCCCGATACAATGAGCAGTTCTTC.

This clonotype came up many times. The chain carries TRBV11-2 and TRBJ2-7; unclear D gene. This CDR3 region has 14 residues. Germline V gene data show CDR1 as SGHAT and CDR2 as FQNNGV. V dropped 3 bases and J dropped 2 bases, with 11 bases sitting between them. In nucleotides, the CDR3 is TGTGCCAGCAGCTTTCCGCAAACAACCTACGAGCAGTACTTC. This encodes CASSFPQTTYEQYF.

This clonotype was recorded many times. The chain links TRBV28 to TRBJ2-3; 7 bases align to TRBD2. The germline CDR1 and CDR2 sequences are MDHEN and SYDVKM. With V trimmed by 2 bases and J by 7 bases, 6 bases remained unmatched. The CDR3 covers 14 residues. The DNA for the CDR3 is TGTGCCAGCAGTTTAAAAGGGACTAAGTATACGCAGTATTTT. This codes for CASSLKGTKYTQYF.

This clonotype was counted at least ten times. The rearrangement uses TRBV2 and TRBJ1-1; unclear D gene. V was shortened by 10 bases and J by 1 base, with 16 bases between the two germline ends. The CDR3 sequence is 14 residues long. Germline V gene lookup returns CDR1 SNHLY and CDR2 FYNNEI. The CDR3 loop is CAIRRVRPNTEAFF. Written as DNA, the CDR3 is TGTGCCATTCGACGGGTCCGCCCGAACACTGAAGCTTTCTTT.

This clonotype occurred a few times. V usage is TRBV4-1 and J usage is TRBJ1-5; TRBD1 is a possible D gene (5 bases). This CDR3 comprises 15 residues. Trimming took off 4 bases at V and 6 bases at J, with 16 bases between the two ends. In germline, CDR1 is MGHRA, CDR2 YSYEKL. The CDR3 DNA is TGCGCCAGCAGCCCCTCGGGGGGGGTGGGTCAGCCCCAGCATTTT. As protein: CASSPSGGVGQPQHF.

The J gene is TRBJ2-1, the V gene TRBV9, with 9 positions matching TRBD2. Per the germline V gene, CDR1 is SGDLS and CDR2 is YYNGEE. V gave up 0 bases and J gave up 9 bases; unmatched junction bases: 10. The CDR3 spans 16 residues. CDR3 DNA: TGTGCCAGCAGCGTAGAGGGCGGGAGGGGCAGGGGTGAGCAGTTCTTC. This translates into CASSVEGGRGRGEQFF.

This clonotype showed up just a few times. The chain couples TRBV10-3 to TRBJ1-2; D is undetermined. Germline CDR1 is ENHRY and CDR2 is SYGVKD. Trimming pared 0 bases from V and 1 base from J, leaving 6 bases between. The CDR3 is made up of 14 amino acids. CDR3 protein: CAISESNDNYGYTF. CDR3 DNA sequence: TGTGCCATCAGTGAGTCGAATGATAACTATGGCTACACCTTC.

V gene TRBV14 combines with J gene TRBJ1-2; D gene unclear. Trimming pared 1 base from V and 6 bases from J, leaving 6 bases between. CDR3 size: 12 residues. CDR1 and CDR2 from the germline V gene are SGHDN and FVKESK. Here the CDR3 reads CASSQGVNGYTF. The DNA of the CDR3 is TGTGCCAGCAGCCAAGGGGTGAATGGCTACACCTTC.

This clonotype was seen more than once but under ten times. The genes are TRBV18 and TRBJ1-3; no definite D call. Trimming took off 6 bases at V and 0 bases at J, with 9 bases between the two ends. CDR3 size: 14 residues. Germline CDR1 is KGHSH and CDR2 is LQKENI. In nucleotides, the CDR3 is TGTGCCAGCTCCCCTGTTGGCTCTGGAAACACCATATATTTT. Translated: CASSPVGSGNTIYF.

As concerns this clonotype: The junction and the germline gene differ at one end; a read error may be behind it. The chain uses TRBV20-1 and TRBJ1-1, with no clear D. This CDR3 has 14 amino acids. Germline V CDR1 and CDR2: DFQATT, SNEGSKA (reference sequence). CDR3 region: CSARVSARYTGAFF. The CDR3 DNA reads TGCAGTGCTAGAGTATCCGCCAGGTACACTGGAGCTTTCTTT.

This chain links TRBV28 with TRBJ1-1; TRBD1 is a possible D gene (5 bases). V was trimmed by 1 base and J by 6 bases, leaving 9 bases between them. The CDR3 loop spans 13 amino acids. CDR1 and CDR2 (germline): MDHEN, SYDVKM. The CDR3 nucleotides read TGTGCCAGCAGTTTATTGTGGGGCGCTGAAGCTTTCTTT. Protein product: CASSLLWGAEAFF.

This clonotype was counted between two and nine times. The V gene is TRBV19, the J gene TRBJ2-5; TRBD1 or TRBD2 may be the D gene (6 bases each). This CDR3 region has 14 residues. Germline V gene lookup returns CDR1 LNHDA and CDR2 SQIVND (reference sequence). V shed 5 bases and J shed 5 bases, with 15 bases lying between them. The CDR3 sequence: CASSQPTGTETQYF. The CDR3 DNA follows: TGTGCCAGTAGTCAGCCTACAGGGACTGAGACCCAGTACTTC.

This clonotype came up many times. J is TRBJ2-1 and V is TRBV5-1; possibly TRBD1 for D (6 bases). Per germline, CDR1 SGHRS and CDR2 YFSETQ. V lost 1 base, J lost 0 bases, and 11 bases lay in between. The CDR3 spans 16 residues. CDR3 nucleotides: TGCGCCAGCAGCTTGTTAAGGGACAACTCCTACAATGAGCAGTTCTTC. Its translation is CASSLLRDNSYNEQFF.

This clonotype was seen ten or more times. The rearrangement links TRBV29-1 to TRBJ2-7; D is unclear. The CDR3 loop spans 10 amino acids. The V gene lost 4 bases and the J gene lost 3 bases, with 4 bases spanning the gap. The germline V gene encodes CDR1 SQVTM and CDR2 ANQGSEA. In DNA, the CDR3 is TGCAGCGTTGCGGACTACGAGCAGTACTTC. Translated, it gives CSVADYEQYF.

This clonotype has at least ten counts. This sequence joins TRBV5-1 and TRBJ1-1, with D hard to call. Trimming removed 6 bases from V and 4 bases from J, with 16 bases in between. The germline gives CDR1 SGHRS, CDR2 YFSETQ. This CDR3 region has 14 residues. The CDR3 DNA follows: TGCGCCAGCACGAACCCCCCCACGGCCACTGAAGCTTTCTTT. Translation: CASTNPPTATEAFF.

Concerning this clonotype: This may be a read error: a much more frequent sequence differs by one nucleotide. The gene calls are TRBV20-1 and TRBJ1-1; the D is unclear. CDR3 size: 12 residues. Germline values: CDR1 DFQATT, CDR2 SNEGSKA (reference sequence). The V gene lost 7 bases and the J gene lost 4 bases, with 13 bases spanning the gap. The chain's CDR3 is CSVRQVSTEAFF. The CDR3 DNA reads as TGCAGTGTAAGGCAGGTGAGCACTGAAGCTTTCTTT.

This clonotype was observed a handful of times. The rearrangement joins TRBV3-1 to TRBJ2-5; tentatively, D is TRBD1 (5 bases). Trimming took 7 bases from V and 1 from J, leaving 13 bases between them. Germline loops: CDR1 LGHDT, CDR2 YNNKEL (reference sequence). The CDR3 totals 14 residues. The CDR3 protein is CASKTRTTQETQYF. The DNA for the CDR3 is TGTGCCAGCAAAACGAGGACAACCCAAGAGACCCAGTACTTC.

This clonotype was recorded at least ten times. V and J are TRBV12-3 or TRBV12-4 and TRBJ2-2; 8 nucleotides match TRBD1. This CDR3 comprises 15 residues. After removal of 7 bases from V and 2 bases from J, the junction contained 6 bases not matched to a gene. In nucleotides, the CDR3 is TGTGCCAGCAAGCAGGACAGGGTCAACACCGGGGAGCTGTTTTTT. This sequence encodes CASKQDRVNTGELFF.

This clonotype was seen ten or more times. The rearrangement uses TRBV3-1 and TRBJ1-5; 7 nucleotides agree with TRBD1. V was clipped by 4 bases and J by 2 bases; unmatched bases: 8. Germline V gives CDR1 LGHDT, CDR2 YNNKEL (reference sequence). The CDR3 contains 16 residues. CDR3 loop: CASSPTSGQGNQPQHF. The CDR3 DNA sequence: TGTGCCAGCAGCCCCACCTCTGGACAGGGCAATCAGCCCCAGCATTTT.

This clonotype was counted a few times. The V call is TRBV6-1, the J call TRBJ2-5; weak D call: TRBD1 (6 bases). Trimming removed 5 bases from V and 5 bases from J, with 15 bases in between. This CDR3 region has 14 residues. Looked up from germline, CDR1 is MNHNS and CDR2 is SASEGT. The CDR3, as DNA: TGTGCCAGCAGTAAGACAGGCCGATATGAGACCCAGTACTTC. Translation gives CASSKTGRYETQYF.